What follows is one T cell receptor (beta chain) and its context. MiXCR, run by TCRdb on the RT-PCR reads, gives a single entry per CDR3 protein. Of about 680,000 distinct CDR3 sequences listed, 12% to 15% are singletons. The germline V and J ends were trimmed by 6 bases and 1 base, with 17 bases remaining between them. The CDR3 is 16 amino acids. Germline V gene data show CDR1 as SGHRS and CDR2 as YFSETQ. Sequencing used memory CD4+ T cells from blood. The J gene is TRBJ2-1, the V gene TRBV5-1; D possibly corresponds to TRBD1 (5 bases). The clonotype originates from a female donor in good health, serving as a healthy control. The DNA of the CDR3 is TGCGCCAGCACCATTGGGGCCGGCCTATCCTACAATGAGCAGTTCTTC. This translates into CASTIGAGLSYNEQFF.